This T cell receptor (beta chain) derives from a study of early T cells in non-severe SARS-CoV-2 infection (dated by TCRdb to the early 2020s). Describing the broader study: Because TCR sequencing relied on bulk RNA taken from unsorted whole blood, pairing of alpha and beta chains was not possible.

V loses 0 bases of germline sequence and J loses 6 bases, and the interval between the two ends is 10 bases. The germline V gene specifies SGHRS as CDR1 and YFSETQ as CDR2. The CDR3 spans 14 residues, from the cysteine through the phenylalanine. Only the CDR3 DNA stays, 42 bases, in frame from base 1. In its sample, this clonotype was seen many times. No cognate antigen has been identified for it. No qualities accompany the bases; no much larger clone lies one base away. This was a case-control study nested in a cohort of healthcare workers in London, UK, who had nasopharyngeal swab PCR tests and blood samples taken every week. Healthcare workers were recruited between 23 and 31 March 2020, during the week of the UK lockdown, and were followed weekly for up to about 16 weeks. Results and caveats for the whole study, not just this receptor: VDJdb matching was skewed toward anti-spike CD8 responses, so virus-specific expansions were likely underestimated and private and CD4 specificities were missed.

Library construction relied on 5' RACE. Sequencing relied on a NextSeq 500. In the TCR library protocol, unique molecular identifiers were attached to individual cDNA molecules to correct for PCR bias and sequencing error. Both TCR alpha and beta chains were sequenced, and tight co-correlation was observed between alpha and beta sequence abundances in each sample. The paper's processing steps were these. Decombinator V4 was used to perform V gene, J gene and CDR3 annotation of TCR sequences. Expanded TCRs were defined as changing significantly between any two time points under a Poisson model with p below 0.0001. Abundances of TCRs were expressed as counts per million after normalisation to the total number of TCRs sequenced in each sample. MAIT TCRs were defined by TRAV1-2 paired with TRAJ12, TRAJ20 or TRAJ33, and iNKT TCRs by TRAV10 paired with TRAJ18. VDJdb, accessed on 1 November 2021, was searched for TCRs annotated for CMV, EBV and SARS-CoV-2, and TCRs annotated for more than one antigen were excluded. TCRdb reran the public reads through fastp at Q25 and MiXCR, keeping productive beta chains. Rows are combined by CDR3 protein, so each entry shows the most common genes and DNA. What appears here as the V and J calls and clone size reflects TCRdb's work, not the paper's. The sample records around 33,000 distinct CDR3 sequences, approximately 6% of which are singletons. The ten largest clones take up 7.6% of the sample.

Sequenced: whole blood. The sequence is built from TRBV5-1 and TRBJ2-1, with the D gene uncertain. The TCR comes from an adult who was a healthcare worker with PCR-confirmed SARS-CoV-2 infection or an uninfected control (not recorded which). At the DNA level, the sequence is TGCGCCAGCAGCTTGGGAGGCCTTAGCAATGAGCAGTTCTTC. Its protein is CASSLGGLSNEQFF. This CDR3, with the reference TRBV5-1 and TRBJ2-1 proteins standing in past its ends, gives the full variable domain KAGVTQTPRYLIKTRGQQVTLSCSPISGHRSVSWYQQTPGQGLQFLFEYFSETQRNKGNFPGRFSGRQFSNSRSEMNVSTLELGDSALYLCASSLGGLSNEQFFGPGTRLTVL.